The source of this T cell receptor beta chain is a study of cytomegalovirus exposure and HLA in healthy donors. General study findings and limits: Investigators reported 150 to 200 TCR beta chains as tied to cytomegalovirus.

Germline-derived CDR1 and CDR2 are SSHAT and FNYEAQ (reference sequence). CDR3 size: 15 residues. This clone occurred once. No antigen is known for it. The germline gene is not matched at one end of the junction; a read error may be the cause. PCR involved 60 Vbeta and 13 Jbeta primers. The table came from immunoSEQ multiplex PCR; TCRdb's copy has only in-frame clones and leaves some out. The repertoire holds under 150,000 clones, with about four fifths as singletons. The source material was PBMCs. The chain is built from TRBV7-7 and TRBJ2-2; 10 nucleotides match TRBD1. The clonotype was recovered from a woman aged 40 to 50 in good health and CMV-seropositive. Written as DNA, the CDR3 is TGTGCTAGCAGCTCCAGACAGGGGGCCACCGGGGAGCTGTTTTTT. Its protein is CASSSRQGATGELFF.